This paragraph reports one T cell receptor beta chain. Its target is unknown. This sample was taken from a study of blood T cells in healthy people across ages. Whole-study findings and limits: TCR beta diversity, measured per million T cells, fell in a roughly linear way with age. From one million sequenced T cells, diversity estimates were lower bounds.

A second PCR of 7 to 11 cycles used a sample-barcoded 5' primer and a J-beta primer mix. TCRdb re-analysed the 5' RACE reads in MiXCR, keeping a single row per CDR3 protein. The table records some 1.1 million distinct CDR3 sequences, under 40% of them present only once. The germline V gene encodes CDR1 MNHEY and CDR2 SMNVEV (reference sequence). Trimming took off 2 bases at V and 9 bases at J, with 23 bases between the two ends. The CDR3 runs to 17 residues. Extraction of total RNA produced a minimum of 6 micrograms from each sample. Specimen: blood. V and J are TRBV27 and TRBJ1-5; possibly TRBD1 for D (5 bases). This TCR derives from a man aged 18 to 35 in good health. CDR3 sequence (DNA): TGTGCCAGCAGTTTACCGGAGGGGTTTTCAAATAAGAGGCCCCAGCATTTT. This translates into CASSLPEGFSNKRPQHF.